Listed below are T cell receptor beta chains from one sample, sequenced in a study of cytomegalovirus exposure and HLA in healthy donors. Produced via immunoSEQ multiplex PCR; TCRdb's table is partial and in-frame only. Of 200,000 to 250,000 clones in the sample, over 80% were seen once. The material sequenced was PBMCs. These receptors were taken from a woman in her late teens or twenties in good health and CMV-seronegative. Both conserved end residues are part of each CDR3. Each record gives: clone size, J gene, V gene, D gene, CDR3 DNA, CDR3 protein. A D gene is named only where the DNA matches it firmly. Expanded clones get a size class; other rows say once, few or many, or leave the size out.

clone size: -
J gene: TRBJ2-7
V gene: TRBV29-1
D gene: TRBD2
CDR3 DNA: TGCAGCGTTGTACTAGCGGGAGGCGAGCAGTACTTC
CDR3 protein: CSVVLAGGEQYF

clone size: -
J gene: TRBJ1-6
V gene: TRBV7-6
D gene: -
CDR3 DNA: TGTGCCAGCAGCAAGGACAGTTCGAATTCACCCCTCCACTTT
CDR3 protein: CASSKDSSNSPLHF

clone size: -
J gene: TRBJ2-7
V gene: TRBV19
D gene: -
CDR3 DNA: TGTGCCAGTAGTCCGACTGTAAACTCCTACGAGCAGTACTTC
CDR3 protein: CASSPTVNSYEQYF

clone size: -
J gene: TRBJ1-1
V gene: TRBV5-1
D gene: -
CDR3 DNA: TGCGCCAGCAGCTTGGAAGGGGTTATGAACACTGAAGCTTTCTTT
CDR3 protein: CASSLEGVMNTEAFF

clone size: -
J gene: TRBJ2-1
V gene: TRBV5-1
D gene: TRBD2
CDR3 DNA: TGCGCCAGCAGCTTTACTAGCGGGGGGACCAATGAGCAGTTCTTC
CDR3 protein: CASSFTSGGTNEQFF

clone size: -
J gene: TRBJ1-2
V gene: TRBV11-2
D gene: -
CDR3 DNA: TGTGCCAGCAGCTTAGGAGCGTATCCCGCCTATGGCTACACCTTC
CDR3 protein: CASSLGAYPAYGYTF

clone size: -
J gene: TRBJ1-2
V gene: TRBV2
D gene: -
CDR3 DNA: TGTGCCAGCACCCTCAGCGTCAACTATGGCTACACCTTC
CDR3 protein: CASTLSVNYGYTF

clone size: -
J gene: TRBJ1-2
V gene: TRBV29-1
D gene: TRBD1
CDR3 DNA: TGCAGCGCCGCCCGGGACAGGGTATTATCGTACTATGGCTACACCTTC
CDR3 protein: CSAARDRVLSYYGYTF

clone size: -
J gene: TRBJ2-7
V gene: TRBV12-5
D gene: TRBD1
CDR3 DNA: TGTGCTAGTGGTCCCCGACAGGGGCCCTATGTGCAGTACTTC
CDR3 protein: CASGPRQGPYVQYF

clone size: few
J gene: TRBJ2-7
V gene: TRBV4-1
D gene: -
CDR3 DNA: TGCGCCAGCAGCCAAGTCCCCGCCACCTACGAGCAGTACTTC
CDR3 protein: CASSQVPATYEQYF

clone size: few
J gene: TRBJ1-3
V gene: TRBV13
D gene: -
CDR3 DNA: TGTGCCAGGCAACGACGAAACACCATATATTTT
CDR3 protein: CARQRRNTIYF

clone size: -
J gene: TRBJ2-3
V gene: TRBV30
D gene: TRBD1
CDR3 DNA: TGTGCCTGGAGCGAACCCGGGACAGGGGGTACGCAGTATTTT
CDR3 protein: CAWSEPGTGGTQYF

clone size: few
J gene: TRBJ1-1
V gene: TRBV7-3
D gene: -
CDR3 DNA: TGTGCCAGCAGCCCCCTCTCGACGGTGAACACTGAAGCTTTCTTT
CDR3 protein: CASSPLSTVNTEAFF

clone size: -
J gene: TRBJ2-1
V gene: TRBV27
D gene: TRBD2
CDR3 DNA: TGTGCCAGCGGGAGGGTCTACAATGAGCAGTTCTTC
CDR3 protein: CASGRVYNEQFF

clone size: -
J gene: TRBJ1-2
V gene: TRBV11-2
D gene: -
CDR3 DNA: TGTGCCAGCAGCTTAAAAGGGGACAACTATGGCTACACCTTC
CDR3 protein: CASSLKGDNYGYTF

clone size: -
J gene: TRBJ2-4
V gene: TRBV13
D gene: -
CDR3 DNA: TGTGCCAGCAGCTTAGACCGGAGCAAAAACATTCAGTACTTC
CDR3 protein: CASSLDRSKNIQYF

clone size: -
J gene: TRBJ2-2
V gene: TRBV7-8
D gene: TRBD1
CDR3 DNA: TGTGCCAGCAGCCGGACAGGAGGTAACTCGAACACCGGGGAGCTGTTTTTT
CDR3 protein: CASSRTGGNSNTGELFF

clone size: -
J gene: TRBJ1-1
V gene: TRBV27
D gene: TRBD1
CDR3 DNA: TGTGCCAGCAGAGCCGGGACAGGGGTCGGTTGGAACACTGAAGCTTTCTTT
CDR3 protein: CASRAGTGVGWNTEAFF

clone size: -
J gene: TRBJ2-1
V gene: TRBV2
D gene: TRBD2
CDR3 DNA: TGTGCCAGCTTGACTAGCGGGAGAGAATCCTACAATGAGCAGTTCTTC
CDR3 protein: CASLTSGRESYNEQFF

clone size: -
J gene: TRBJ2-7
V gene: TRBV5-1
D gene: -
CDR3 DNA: TGCGCCAGCAGCTTGGGGGACACGGGGTACGAGCAGTACTTC
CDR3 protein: CASSLGDTGYEQYF

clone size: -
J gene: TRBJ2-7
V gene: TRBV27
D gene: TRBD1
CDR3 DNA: TGTGCCAGCAGTCCCCAGGACAGGACCGCCTCCTACGAGCAGTACTTC
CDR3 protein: CASSPQDRTASYEQYF

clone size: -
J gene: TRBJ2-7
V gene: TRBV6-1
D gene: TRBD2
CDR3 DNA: TGTGCCAGCAGTGAAAGGCTGGGAGGGAGCTCCTACGAGCAGTACTTC
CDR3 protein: CASSERLGGSSYEQYF

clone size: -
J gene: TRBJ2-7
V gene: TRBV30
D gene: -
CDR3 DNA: TGTGCCTGGAGTGCCGGGCTGTCGAGGGAGCAGTACTTC
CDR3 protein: CAWSAGLSREQYF

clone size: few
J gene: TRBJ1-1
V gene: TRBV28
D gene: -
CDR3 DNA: TGTGCCAGCACCCGTGGGTGGAACACTGAAGCTTTCTTT
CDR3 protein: CASTRGWNTEAFF

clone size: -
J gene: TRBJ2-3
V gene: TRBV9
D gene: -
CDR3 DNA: TGTGCCAGCAGCGGCGTCGGGGGCCTAAGCACAGATACGCAGTATTTT
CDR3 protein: CASSGVGGLSTDTQYF

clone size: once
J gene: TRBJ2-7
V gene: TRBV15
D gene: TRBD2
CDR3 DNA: TGTGCCACCAGCAGAGGACTAGCGGGGGGCGGCCTTTTCTACGAGCAGTACTTC
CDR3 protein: CATSRGLAGGGLFYEQYF

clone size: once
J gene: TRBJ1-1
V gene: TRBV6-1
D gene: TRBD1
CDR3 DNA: TGTGCCAGCAGTACCTCGGGACAGGGCTCGGGAGCTTTCTTT
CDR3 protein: CASSTSGQGSGAFF

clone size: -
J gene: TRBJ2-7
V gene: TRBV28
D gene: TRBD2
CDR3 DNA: TGTGCCAGCAGTTTATATCCCGTCAGCGGGAGAGGCGAGCAGTACTTC
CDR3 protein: CASSLYPVSGRGEQYF

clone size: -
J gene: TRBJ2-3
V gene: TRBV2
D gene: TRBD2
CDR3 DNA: TGTGCCAGCAGTTTAGCGGGGGACCAAGATACGCAGTATTTT
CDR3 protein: CASSLAGDQDTQYF

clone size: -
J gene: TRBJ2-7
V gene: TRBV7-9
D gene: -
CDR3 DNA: TGTGCCAGCAGCTTAGCGCAAGGGCGCTCCTACGAGCAGTACTTC
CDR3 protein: CASSLAQGRSYEQYF

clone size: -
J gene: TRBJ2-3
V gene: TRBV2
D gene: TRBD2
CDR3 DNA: TGTGCCAGCCCTGGACTAGACACAGATACGCAGTATTTT
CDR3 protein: CASPGLDTDTQYF

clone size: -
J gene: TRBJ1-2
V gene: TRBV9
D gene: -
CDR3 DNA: TGTGCCAGCAGCGTGAGGGCAGGGGTTGGCTACACCTTC
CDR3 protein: CASSVRAGVGYTF

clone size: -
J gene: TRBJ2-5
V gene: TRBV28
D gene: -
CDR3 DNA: TGTGCCAGCAGTTTAACCGGGACGGCGAAAGAGACCCAGTACTTC
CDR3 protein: CASSLTGTAKETQYF

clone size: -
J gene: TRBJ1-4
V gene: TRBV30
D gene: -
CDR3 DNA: TGTGCTCAGGAACGGGATAATGAAAAACTGTTTTTT
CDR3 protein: CAQERDNEKLFF

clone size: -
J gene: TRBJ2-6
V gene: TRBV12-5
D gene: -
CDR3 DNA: TGTGCTAGTGGTTTGGACCGGGGGTCCCGGGCCAACGTCCTGACTTTC
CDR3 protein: CASGLDRGSRANVLTF

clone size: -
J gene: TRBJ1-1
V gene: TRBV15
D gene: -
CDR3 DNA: TGTGCCACCAGCAGAGATTCGTCCCGCCAATCCGTTAAAGCTTTCTTT
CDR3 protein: CATSRDSSRQSVKAFF

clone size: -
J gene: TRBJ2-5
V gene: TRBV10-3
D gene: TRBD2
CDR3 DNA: TGTGCCATCAGTGGCGGGACTAGCGGGCCAGAGACCCAGTACTTC
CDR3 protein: CAISGGTSGPETQYF

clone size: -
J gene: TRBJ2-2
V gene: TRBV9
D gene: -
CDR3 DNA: TGTGCCAGCAGCGTAGCGGAGGGGGGGAGCACCGGGGAGCTGTTTTTT
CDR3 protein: CASSVAEGGSTGELFF

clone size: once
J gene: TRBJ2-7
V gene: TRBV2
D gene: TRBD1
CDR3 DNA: TGTGCCAGCAGTGCAGCCGGGACAGGGCTTTACGAGCAGTACTTC
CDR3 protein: CASSAAGTGLYEQYF

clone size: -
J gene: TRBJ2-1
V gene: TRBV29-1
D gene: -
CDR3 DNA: TGCAGCGTTGACAGCGTCAATGAGCAGTTCTTC
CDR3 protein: CSVDSVNEQFF

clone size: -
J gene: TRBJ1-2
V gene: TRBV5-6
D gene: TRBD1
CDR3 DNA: TGTGCCAGCAGCTCTCAGGGGGCGAATGGCTACACCTTC
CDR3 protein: CASSSQGANGYTF

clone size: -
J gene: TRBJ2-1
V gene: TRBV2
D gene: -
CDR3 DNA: TGTGCCAGCAAAGTAGTGGGTGAGCAGTTCTTC
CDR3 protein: CASKVVGEQFF

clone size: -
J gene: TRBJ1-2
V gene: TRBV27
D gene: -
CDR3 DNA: TGTGCCAGCAGTTTATTAGGATCAGCCATTACAGCGAACTATGGCTACACCTTC
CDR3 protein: CASSLLGSAITANYGYTF

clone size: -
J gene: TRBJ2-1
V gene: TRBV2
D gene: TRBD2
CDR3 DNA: TGTGCCAGCAGTGTCGGGCTAGCGGGAATAAATGAGCAGTTCTTC
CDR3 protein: CASSVGLAGINEQFF

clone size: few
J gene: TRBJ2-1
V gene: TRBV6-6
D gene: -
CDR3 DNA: TGTGCCAGCAGTTACGTGGGAGGCTCCTACAATGAGCAGTTCTTC
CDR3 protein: CASSYVGGSYNEQFF

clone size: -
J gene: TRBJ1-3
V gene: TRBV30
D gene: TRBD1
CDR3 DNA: TGTGCCTCGGGACAGACGGACTCTGGAAACACCATATATTTT
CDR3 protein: CASGQTDSGNTIYF

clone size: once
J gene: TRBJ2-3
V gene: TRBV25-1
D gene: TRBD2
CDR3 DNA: TGTGCCAGCAGTGAGTGGCTAGCGGACACAGATACGCAGTATTTT
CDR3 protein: CASSEWLADTDTQYF

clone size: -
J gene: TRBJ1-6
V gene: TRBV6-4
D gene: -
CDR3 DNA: TGTGCCAGCAGACAACAGGGCACTAATTCACCCCTCCACTTT
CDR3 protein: CASRQQGTNSPLHF

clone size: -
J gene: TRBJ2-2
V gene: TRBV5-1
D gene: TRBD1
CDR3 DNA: TGCGCCAGCAGCTGGGGACAGGGTCGCACCGGGGAGCTGTTTTTT
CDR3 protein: CASSWGQGRTGELFF

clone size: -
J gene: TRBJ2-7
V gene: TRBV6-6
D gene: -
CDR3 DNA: TGTGCCAGCAGTAGAGAACGCCTAACCTACGAGCAGTACTTC
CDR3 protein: CASSRERLTYEQYF

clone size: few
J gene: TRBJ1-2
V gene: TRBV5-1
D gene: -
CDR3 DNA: TGCGCCAGCAGCTTGCTGACAGGAAACTATGGCTACACCTTC
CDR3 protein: CASSLLTGNYGYTF

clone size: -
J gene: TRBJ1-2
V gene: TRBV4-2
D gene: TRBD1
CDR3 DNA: TGTGCCAGCAGCCCCGGGGGGCAGGGGGCTAAGTATGGCTACACCTTC
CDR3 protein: CASSPGGQGAKYGYTF

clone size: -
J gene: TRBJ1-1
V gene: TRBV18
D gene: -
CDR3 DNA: TGTGCCAGCTCACCAAGTAGGGGCGCAGACACTGAAGCTTTCTTT
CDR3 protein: CASSPSRGADTEAFF

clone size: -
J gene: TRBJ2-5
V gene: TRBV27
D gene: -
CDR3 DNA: TGTGCCAGCAGTTTACAGGGAAAAGAGACCCAGTACTTC
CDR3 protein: CASSLQGKETQYF

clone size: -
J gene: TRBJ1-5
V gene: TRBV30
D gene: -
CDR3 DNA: TGTGCCTGGAGTGTAGTGGACGGCTGGAATCAGCCCCAGCATTTT
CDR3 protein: CAWSVVDGWNQPQHF